These T cell receptor beta chains were read from a single sample in a study of blood T cell repertoires in COVID-19. The table came from immunoSEQ multiplex PCR; TCRdb's copy has only in-frame clones and leaves some out. The sample lists 250,000 or so clones, around 86% occurring once. The sequencing input was peripheral blood. These receptors came from a man older than 75 with acute or convalescent COVID-19. The CDR3 runs from the conserved cysteine through the conserved F or W. The D gene is left open where the match is weak. Clone size, where shown, is once, few, many, or a class for clones that have expanded.

d_call | clone_size | j_call | v_call | cdr3_nt | cdr3_aa
TRBD1 | . | TRBJ1-1 | TRBV10-3 | TGTGCCATCACTCTTACAGGGGGGTCAGCTGAAGCTTTCTTT | CAITLTGGSAEAFF
TRBD1 | . | TRBJ2-6 | TRBV4-3 | TGCGCCAGCAGCCCGACCCGACAGGGACCTAGCTCTGGGGCCAACGTCCTGACTTTC | CASSPTRQGPSSGANVLTF
. | . | TRBJ1-2 | TRBV7-8 | TGTGCCAGCAGTAGCACAGGGTACGGCTACACCTTC | CASSSTGYGYTF
TRBD1 | . | TRBJ2-3 | TRBV7-2 | TGTGCCAGCAGCCCCCGACAGGGCACGCAGTATTTT | CASSPRQGTQYF
TRBD1 | once | TRBJ1-1 | TRBV7-9 | TGTGCCAGCAGCTCCCTCAAGACAGGGCTCATGAACACTGAAGCTTTCTTT | CASSSLKTGLMNTEAFF
TRBD1 | . | TRBJ1-5 | TRBV19 | TGTGCCAGTAGTGCCGGACAGGGTAGGTTTCAGCCCCAGCATTTT | CASSAGQGRFQPQHF
. | . | TRBJ1-2 | TRBV6-5 | TGTGCCAGCCGGGCGGGGGCGCGCTATGGCTACACCTTC | CASRAGARYGYTF
TRBD2 | . | TRBJ2-1 | TRBV5-6 | TGTGCCAGCAGCCCATTAGGGAGCGGGAGCTCCTACAATGAGCAGTTCTTC | CASSPLGSGSSYNEQFF
. | once | TRBJ2-7 | TRBV2 | TGTGCCAGCAGTGAAGCGGGGCGAAGGTACTTC | CASSEAGRRYF
TRBD1 | . | TRBJ1-1 | TRBV28 | TGTGCCAGCCTGGGACAGCAAAACACTGAAGCTTTCTTT | CASLGQQNTEAFF
. | . | TRBJ2-3 | TRBV19 | TGTGCCAGTAGTAGTGACTCCTCGGCGGATACGCAGTATTTT | CASSSDSSADTQYF
TRBD2 | . | TRBJ2-5 | TRBV18 | TGTGCCAGCTCACCACAGGCGCCGGGAGGGGAGACCCAGTACTTC | CASSPQAPGGETQYF
TRBD2 | . | TRBJ2-1 | TRBV11-3 | TGTGCCAGCAAGCCGGCGGGAGGAAGTGAGCAGTTCTTC | CASKPAGGSEQFF
TRBD1 | . | TRBJ1-5 | TRBV6-5 | TGTGCCAGCAGTAGATACAGGGGGAGCAATCAGCCCCAGCATTTT | CASSRYRGSNQPQHF
TRBD1 | once | TRBJ1-2 | TRBV18 | TGTGCCAGCTCAGGGGACAGCCCCTATGGCTACACCTTC | CASSGDSPYGYTF
TRBD2 | few | TRBJ2-7 | TRBV7-2 | TGTGCCAGCAGCTTAGGGGGACTAGCGGGGGCCGAGCAGTACTTC | CASSLGGLAGAEQYF
. | . | TRBJ2-4 | TRBV7-8 | TGTGCCAGCAGCCCGAGAGCGGGTGGCCAAAACATTCAGTACTTC | CASSPRAGGQNIQYF
. | . | TRBJ1-5 | TRBV12-3/TRBV12-4 | TGTGCCAGCAGCTTACCTCCTGATCAGCCCCAGCATTTT | CASSLPPDQPQHF
TRBD1 | . | TRBJ1-2 | TRBV28 | TGTGCCAGCAGCCCATTCAGGGGGAGCTATGGCTACACCTTC | CASSPFRGSYGYTF
TRBD1 | . | TRBJ1-5 | TRBV3-1/TRBV3-2 | TGTGCCAGCAGCACGGGACAGGGGGACAGGCAGCCCCAGCATTTT | CASSTGQGDRQPQHF
TRBD1 | . | TRBJ2-1 | TRBV13 | TGTGCCAGCAGCTCTAAGGGGGCGGGCAATGAGCAGTTCTTC | CASSSKGAGNEQFF
TRBD1 | once | TRBJ2-3 | TRBV20-1 | TGCAGTGCCGACAGGGCGGGTACGCAGTATTTT | CSADRAGTQYF
. | . | TRBJ1-6 | TRBV29-1 | TGCAGCGTTGAGGTCAGAAGAGGGTCACCCCTCCACTTT | CSVEVRRGSPLHF
. | . | TRBJ2-7 | TRBV7-2 | TGTGCCAGCAGCTTAGGCACGGCGGCCTACGAGCAGTACTTC | CASSLGTAAYEQYF
. | once | TRBJ1-4 | TRBV7-2 | TGTGCCAGCAGCTTGGACCCGCTCCTGGCGGGGATCGGAGAAAAACTGTTTTTT | CASSLDPLLAGIGEKLFF
. | . | TRBJ1-2 | TRBV21-1 | TGTGCCAGCAGCAATACAGGGAATGGCTACACCTTC | CASSNTGNGYTF
. | . | TRBJ1-5 | TRBV27 | TGTGCCAGCAGCCTGGACAGAGACCCTTATCAGCCCCAGCATTTT | CASSLDRDPYQPQHF
. | . | TRBJ1-2 | TRBV27 | TGTGCCAGCAGTTTATGGGGGGACAACTATGGCTACACCTTC | CASSLWGDNYGYTF
TRBD1 | . | TRBJ2-2 | TRBV19 | TGTGCCAGTAGTCGCCTACAGGGGGCGAACACCGGGGAGCTGTTTTTT | CASSRLQGANTGELFF
. | . | TRBJ2-6 | TRBV11-3 | TGTGCCAGCAGCAGAGGACAGTCTGGGGCCAACGTCCTGACTTTC | CASSRGQSGANVLTF
. | . | TRBJ2-7 | TRBV23-1 | TGCGCCAGCACCGCCTACGAGCAGTACTTC | CASTAYEQYF
TRBD1 | . | TRBJ1-2 | TRBV6-5 | TGTGCCAGCAGTATCAGGGGGCATGGCTACACCTTC | CASSIRGHGYTF
. | once | TRBJ2-1 | TRBV19 | TGTGCCAGTAGTATCGGGTTCTCCTACAATGAGCAGTTCTTC | CASSIGFSYNEQFF
. | . | TRBJ2-1 | TRBV20-1 | TGCAGTGCTAGTTCCATCGGGGGGCAGTTCTTC | CSASSIGGQFF
. | few | TRBJ2-3 | TRBV28 | TGTGCCATCCATCGGGCGGCGGCAGCGGAGCAGTATTTT | CAIHRAAAAEQYF
. | . | TRBJ2-7 | TRBV18 | TGTGCCAGCTCACCTAGTACCTACGAGCAGTACTTC | CASSPSTYEQYF
TRBD1 | . | TRBJ2-7 | TRBV3-1/TRBV3-2 | TGTGCCAGCAGCCAATTCACCTCCGGGACAGGGGGCCGGGAGCAGTACTTC | CASSQFTSGTGGREQYF
. | . | TRBJ2-3 | TRBV28 | TGTGCCAGCAGCTTGTCGGGGAGCGCATACACAGATACGCAGTATTTT | CASSLSGSAYTDTQYF
. | . | TRBJ1-1 | TRBV6-1 | TGTGCCAGCAGTGATTTGAGGAACACTGAAGCTTTCTTT | CASSDLRNTEAFF
. | once | TRBJ1-1 | TRBV15 | TGTGCCACCAGCAGAGGCGCCGCCGCGGGGCGGCGGTTGAACACTGAAGCTTTCTTT | CATSRGAAAGRRLNTEAFF
. | . | TRBJ2-1 | TRBV20-1 | TGCAGTGCCCCTCCCGGGGGTGAGCAGTTCTTC | CSAPPGGEQFF
TRBD1 | . | TRBJ1-2 | TRBV7-2 | TGTGCCAGCAGCTTAGGGGGACAGGGTTACGGCTACACCTTC | CASSLGGQGYGYTF
. | . | TRBJ2-1 | TRBV5-1 | TGCGCCAGCAGCTTAACCCCGCGGAATGAGCAGTTCTTC | CASSLTPRNEQFF
. | . | TRBJ2-6 | TRBV18 | TGTGCCAGCTCACCACCGAATCAGCGCATACCCGTCCCTGGGGCCAACGTCCTGACTTTC | CASSPPNQRIPVPGANVLTF
. | . | TRBJ2-3 | TRBV7-2 | TGTGCCAGCAGCACTGCCCGGGCAGGGTCCCCGAGGGATACGCAGTATTTT | CASSTARAGSPRDTQYF
TRBD1 | once | TRBJ2-6 | TRBV12-5 | TGTGCTAGTGGTTCGTGGACAGGGGGACCTGGGGCCAACGTCCTGACTTTC | CASGSWTGGPGANVLTF
. | . | TRBJ2-5 | TRBV10-3 | TGCGCCATCGGAGAAGAGACCCAGTACTTC | CAIGEETQYF
. | once | TRBJ1-2 | TRBV9 | TGTGCCAGCAGCGTAGGCCTGTCAGGGGACTATGGCTACACCTTC | CASSVGLSGDYGYTF
. | . | TRBJ1-4 | TRBV19 | TGTGCCAGTAGTATTAACGGGGAAAAACTGTTTTTT | CASSINGEKLFF
. | . | TRBJ2-2 | TRBV24-1 | TGTGCCACCAGTGAACAGAACACCGGGGAGCTGTTTTTT | CATSEQNTGELFF
. | . | TRBJ1-2 | TRBV5-4 | TGTGCCAGCAGCTTGATGGAGGCTGGCTACACCTTC | CASSLMEAGYTF
TRBD2 | . | TRBJ2-7 | TRBV28 | TGTGCCAGCAGTTTATCACTAGCGGGAGCAACTGGGGACGAGCAGTACTTC | CASSLSLAGATGDEQYF
TRBD1 | . | TRBJ1-2 | TRBV29-1 | TGCAGCGTTGGGGTACAGGGGACTAACTATGGCTACACCTTC | CSVGVQGTNYGYTF
. | . | TRBJ2-7 | TRBV2 | TGTGCCAGCGGGGGGACAGTAACCTACGAGCAGTACTTC | CASGGTVTYEQYF
. | . | TRBJ1-2 | TRBV19 | TGTGCCAGTAGTAGGTTACTAGCTAACTATGGCTACACCTTC | CASSRLLANYGYTF
TRBD1 | . | TRBJ1-2 | TRBV7-9 | TGTGCCAGCAGTCCGACAGGGGGCGCGGACTATGGCTACACCTTC | CASSPTGGADYGYTF
TRBD1 | once | TRBJ2-1 | TRBV6-6 | TGTGCCAGCAGCTCCAGGGGACAGGAGCAGTTCTTC | CASSSRGQEQFF
. | . | TRBJ2-4 | TRBV5-1 | TGCGCCAGCAGCCTTCCAGGGACACCCCCGAACATTCAGTACTTC | CASSLPGTPPNIQYF
. | . | TRBJ1-6 | TRBV4-1 | TGCGCCAGCAGCCAAGGGGCGGGGAGCTCCAATTCACCCCTCCACTTT | CASSQGAGSSNSPLHF